This TCR beta chain was observed in a study of blood T cell repertoires in COVID-19. As for the study in general: The United States, Italy and Spain provided the acute and convalescent COVID-19 samples.

Sequencing was performed with immunoSEQ multiplex PCR; in TCRdb, only in-frame clones are kept and a portion is missing. The sample lists under 350,000 clones, 86% occurring once. There are 15 residues in the CDR3. All enrollees were about 18 to 95 years old and from some 24 US areas. Participants had their cohort set by participant-reported clinical history. Cohort 3 donors were reported recovered after two negative PCRs, clearance, or symptom resolution. Sequencing used PBMCs or T cells enriched from blood (not recorded which). The chain combines TRBV21-1 with TRBJ1-6; the DNA was not used to check the table's D call, TRBD1. TRBV21-1 is assigned pseudogene status. This clonotype was sampled from a woman between 18 and 29 years old who had recovered from COVID-19. CDR3 residues: CASSISGPDNSPLHF. The CDR3 coding sequence is TGTGCCAGCAGCATATCAGGGCCTGATAATTCACCCCTCCACTTT.